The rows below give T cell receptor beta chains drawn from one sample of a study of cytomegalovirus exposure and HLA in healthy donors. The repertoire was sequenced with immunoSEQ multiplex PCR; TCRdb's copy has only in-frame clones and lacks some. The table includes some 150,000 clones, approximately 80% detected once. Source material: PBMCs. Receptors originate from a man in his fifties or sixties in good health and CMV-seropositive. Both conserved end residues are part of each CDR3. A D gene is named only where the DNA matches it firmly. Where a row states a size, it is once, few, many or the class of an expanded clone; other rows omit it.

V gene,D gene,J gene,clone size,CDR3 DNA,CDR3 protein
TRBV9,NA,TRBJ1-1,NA,TGTGCCAGCAGCGCAACAGGGCTTGAAGCTTTCTTT,CASSATGLEAFF
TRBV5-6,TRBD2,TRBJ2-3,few,TGTGCCAGCAGCCCGGTCGAGAGCGGGAGTCGGACAGATACGCAGTATTTT,CASSPVESGSRTDTQYF
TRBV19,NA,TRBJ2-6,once,TGTGCCAGTAGTATATCCGTCTCTGGGGCCAACGTCCTGACTTTC,CASSISVSGANVLTF
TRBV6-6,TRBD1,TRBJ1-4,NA,TGTGCCAGCAGTCGGACAGGCGAAAAACTGTTTTTT,CASSRTGEKLFF
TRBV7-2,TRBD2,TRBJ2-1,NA,TGTGCCAGCAGCCTTTCTTCTAGCGGGGGGGCCCCCTACAATGAGCAGTTCTTC,CASSLSSSGGAPYNEQFF
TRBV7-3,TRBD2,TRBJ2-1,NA,TGTGCCAGCAGCTTAATGGGGGGGTACAATGAGCAGTTCTTC,CASSLMGGYNEQFF
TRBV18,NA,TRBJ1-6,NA,TGTGCCAGCTCACTAGACAGAGATAATTCACCCCTCCACTTT,CASSLDRDNSPLHF
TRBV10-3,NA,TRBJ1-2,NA,TGTGCCATCACGGCGGGCTATGGCTACACCTTC,CAITAGYGYTF
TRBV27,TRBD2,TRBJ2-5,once,TGTGCCAGCAGTTTATCAGTTAGCGGGCCCTGGCGGGAGACCCAGTACTTC,CASSLSVSGPWRETQYF
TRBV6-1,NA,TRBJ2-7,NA,TGTGCCAGCAGTGAAGCGTCCCGGACGAGAAGGGGCCACGAGCAGTACTTC,CASSEASRTRRGHEQYF
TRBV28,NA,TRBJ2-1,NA,TGTGCCGTTAGCCCAAGCTCCTACAATGAGCAGTTCTTC,CAVSPSSYNEQFF
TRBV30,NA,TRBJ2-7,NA,TGTGCCTGGAGGGACAGAGGGAGAGAGGAGCAGTACTTC,CAWRDRGREEQYF
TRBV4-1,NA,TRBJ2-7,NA,TGCGCCAGCAGCCACCGAGGATCAGGGGCCGTCTACGAGCAGTACTTC,CASSHRGSGAVYEQYF
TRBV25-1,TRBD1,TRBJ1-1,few,TGTGCCAGCAGTGAAGGAGTATATGGACAGGGCTTATTCTTT,CASSEGVYGQGLFF
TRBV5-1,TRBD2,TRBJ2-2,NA,TGCGCCAGCAGCTTGTCGCTCGGGGGGGGCACCGGGGAGCTGTTTTTT,CASSLSLGGGTGELFF
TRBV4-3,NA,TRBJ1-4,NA,TGCGCCAGCAGCCAAGATGGTCCAGGGATGGGAAAACTGTTTTTT,CASSQDGPGMGKLFF
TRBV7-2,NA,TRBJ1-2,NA,TGTGCCAGCAGCTCCCCGGGGCCAGGGGATCATGGCTACACCTTC,CASSSPGPGDHGYTF
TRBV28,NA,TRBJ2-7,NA,TGTGCCAGCAGTTTCGACAGGGAGGTGGAAGAGCAGTACTTC,CASSFDREVEEQYF
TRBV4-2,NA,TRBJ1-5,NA,TGTGCCAGCAGCCAAGATGGGGCTAGCAATCAGCCCCAGCATTTT,CASSQDGASNQPQHF
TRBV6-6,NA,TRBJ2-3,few,TGTGCCAGTCGGAGGGGCACAGATACGCAGTATTTT,CASRRGTDTQYF
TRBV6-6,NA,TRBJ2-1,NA,TGTGCCAGCAGGCACCAGGGAACCCACAATGAGCAGTTCTTC,CASRHQGTHNEQFF
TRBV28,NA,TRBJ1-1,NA,TGTGCCAGTAGACTTACAGGGTTCGGAGCTTTCTTT,CASRLTGFGAFF
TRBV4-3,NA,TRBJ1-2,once,TGCGCCAGCAGCCAACGTCTAGCAGGGGACGGCTATGGCTACACCTTC,CASSQRLAGDGYGYTF
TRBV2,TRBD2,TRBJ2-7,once,TGTGCCAGCAGGGGGGCTAGCGGGGGGGCCGGCGAGCAGTACTTC,CASRGASGGAGEQYF
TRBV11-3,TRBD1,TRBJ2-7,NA,TGTGCCAGCAGCCCGAGACAGGGGACCTACGAGCAGTACTTC,CASSPRQGTYEQYF
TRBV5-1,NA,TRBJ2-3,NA,TGCGCCAGCAGCTTGGCGGAGGGCCGGGGAGATACGCAGTATTTT,CASSLAEGRGDTQYF
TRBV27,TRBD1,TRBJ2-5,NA,TGTGCCAGCAGTAGGATCAGGGGGCGCTGGGAGACCCAGTACTTC,CASSRIRGRWETQYF
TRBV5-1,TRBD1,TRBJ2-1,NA,TGCGCCAGCAGCTTGGTAGGACAGGGGTTGGATGAGCAGTTCTTC,CASSLVGQGLDEQFF
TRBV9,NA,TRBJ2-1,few,TGTGCCAGCAGCCCCTTCACGGGAGTGGCCTACAATGAGCAGTTCTTC,CASSPFTGVAYNEQFF
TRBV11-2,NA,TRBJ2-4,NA,TGTGCCAGCAGGGGTGGGTCAGGGGCCACCAACATTCAGTACTTC,CASRGGSGATNIQYF
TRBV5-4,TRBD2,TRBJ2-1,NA,TGTGCCAGCAGCTTGGGGGGGGGACTAGCGGTTGGTGAGCAGTTCTTC,CASSLGGGLAVGEQFF
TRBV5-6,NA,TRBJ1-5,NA,TGTGCCAGCAGCTTGTGGGGCGCCGGACAGCCCCAGCATTTT,CASSLWGAGQPQHF
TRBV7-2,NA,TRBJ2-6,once,TGTGCCAGCAGCTTAGCCGTCTCTGGGGCCAACGTCCTGACTTTC,CASSLAVSGANVLTF
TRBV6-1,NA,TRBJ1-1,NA,TGTGCCAGCAGTGGCCAGGGAACCCCTGAAGCTTTCTTT,CASSGQGTPEAFF
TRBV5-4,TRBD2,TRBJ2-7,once,TGTGCCAGCAGTTTTATCGCGGGGGGGCCCCCCCACGAGCAGTACTTC,CASSFIAGGPPHEQYF
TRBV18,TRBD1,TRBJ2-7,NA,TGTGCCAGCTCACCGGTCGACAGGGGTTCCTACGAGCAGTACTTC,CASSPVDRGSYEQYF
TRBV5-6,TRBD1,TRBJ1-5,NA,TGTGCCAGCAGCTTCACAGGGGCGCATCAGCCCCAGCATTTT,CASSFTGAHQPQHF
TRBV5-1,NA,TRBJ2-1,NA,TGCGCCAGCACCCTTAACGAGAAGCGAATAACGAATGAGCAGTTCTTC,CASTLNEKRITNEQFF
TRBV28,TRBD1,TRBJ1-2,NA,TGTGCCAGCTGGCGCGGACAGGGTTTGAGCTATGGCTACACCTTC,CASWRGQGLSYGYTF
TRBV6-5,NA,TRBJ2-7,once,TGTGCCAGCAGTAACGACGGAGTTAGCTCCTACGAGCAGTACTTC,CASSNDGVSSYEQYF
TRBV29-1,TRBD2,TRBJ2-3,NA,TGCAGCGTGGGGACTAGCGGGAGAAGTGCAGATACGCAGTATTTT,CSVGTSGRSADTQYF
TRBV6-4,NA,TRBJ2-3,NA,TGTGCCAGCAGCGAAATCCCGGGACTGAGCACAGATACGCAGTATTTT,CASSEIPGLSTDTQYF
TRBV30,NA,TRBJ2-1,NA,TGTGCCTGGAGCTTGGAGAGATTATACAATGAGCAGTTCTTC,CAWSLERLYNEQFF
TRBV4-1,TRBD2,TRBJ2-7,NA,TGCGCCAGCAGCCAGACTAGCGACTCCTACGAGCAGTACTTC,CASSQTSDSYEQYF
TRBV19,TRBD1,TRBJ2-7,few,TGTGCCAGTAGTAAAGGACAGGGCCTGTCCCTCTGGGAGCAGTACTTC,CASSKGQGLSLWEQYF
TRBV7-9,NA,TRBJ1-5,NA,TGTGCCAGCAGCCCCGGGGGATATCAGCCCCAGCATTTT,CASSPGGYQPQHF